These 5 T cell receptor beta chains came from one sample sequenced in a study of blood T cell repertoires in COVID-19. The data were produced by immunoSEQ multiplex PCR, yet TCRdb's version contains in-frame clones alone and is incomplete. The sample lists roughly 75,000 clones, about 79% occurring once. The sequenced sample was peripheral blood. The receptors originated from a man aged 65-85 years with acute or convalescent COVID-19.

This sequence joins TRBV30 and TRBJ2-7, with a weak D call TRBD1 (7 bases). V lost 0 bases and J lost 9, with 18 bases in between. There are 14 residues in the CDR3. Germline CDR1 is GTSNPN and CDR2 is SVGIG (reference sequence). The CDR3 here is CAWSVRQGGSVQYF. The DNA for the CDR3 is TGTGCCTGGAGTGTCAGGCAGGGGGGCTCGGTGCAGTACTTC.

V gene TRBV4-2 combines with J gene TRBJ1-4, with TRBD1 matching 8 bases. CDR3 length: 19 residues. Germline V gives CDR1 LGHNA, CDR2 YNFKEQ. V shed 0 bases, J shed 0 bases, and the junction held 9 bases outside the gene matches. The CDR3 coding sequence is TGTGCCAGCAGCCAAGAAGGGACAGGACAACGTGCAACTAATGAAAAACTGTTTTTT. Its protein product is CASSQEGTGQRATNEKLFF.

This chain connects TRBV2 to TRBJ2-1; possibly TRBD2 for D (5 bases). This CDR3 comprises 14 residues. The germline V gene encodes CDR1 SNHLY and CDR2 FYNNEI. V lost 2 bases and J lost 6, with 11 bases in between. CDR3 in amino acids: CASSEIAIVNEQFF. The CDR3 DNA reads TGTGCCAGCAGTGAAATAGCGATAGTCAATGAGCAGTTCTTC.

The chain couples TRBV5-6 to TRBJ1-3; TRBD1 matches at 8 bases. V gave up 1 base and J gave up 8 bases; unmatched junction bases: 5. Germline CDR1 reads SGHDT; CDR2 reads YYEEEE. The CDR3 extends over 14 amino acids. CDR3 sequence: CASSLRTGRDTIYF. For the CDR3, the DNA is TGTGCCAGCAGCTTGAGGACAGGGCGGGACACCATATATTTT.

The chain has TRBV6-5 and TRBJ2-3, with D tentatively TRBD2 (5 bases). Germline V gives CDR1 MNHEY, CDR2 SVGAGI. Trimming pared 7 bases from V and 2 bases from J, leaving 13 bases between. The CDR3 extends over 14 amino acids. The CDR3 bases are TGTGCCAGCAAGCGCGCGGGTTCCACAGATACGCAGTATTTT. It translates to CASKRAGSTDTQYF.